What follows is one TCR beta chain and its context. The data belong to a study of neoadjuvant nivolumab and ipilimumab in lung cancer. Sequencing used immunoSEQ multiplex PCR; TCRdb keeps in-frame clones, though not all of them. The table has under 15,000 clones, about two thirds seen once; the top ten hold under 30%. The clonotype originates from an adult with non-small cell lung cancer. Sequenced material: peripheral blood, taken after neoadjuvant nivolumab, alone or with ipilimumab, at or shortly before surgery.

The CDR3 bases are TGCAGCGTTGAAACGGGAAGGAGAAACATTCAGTACTTC. It is translated as CSVETGRRNIQYF. This chain connects TRBV29-1 to TRBJ2-4, with TRBD2 as a possible D gene (5 bases). This CDR3 has 13 residues. V was pared by 2 bases and J by 6 bases, with 11 bases between. CDR1 SQVTM and CDR2 ANQGSEA come from the germline V gene.